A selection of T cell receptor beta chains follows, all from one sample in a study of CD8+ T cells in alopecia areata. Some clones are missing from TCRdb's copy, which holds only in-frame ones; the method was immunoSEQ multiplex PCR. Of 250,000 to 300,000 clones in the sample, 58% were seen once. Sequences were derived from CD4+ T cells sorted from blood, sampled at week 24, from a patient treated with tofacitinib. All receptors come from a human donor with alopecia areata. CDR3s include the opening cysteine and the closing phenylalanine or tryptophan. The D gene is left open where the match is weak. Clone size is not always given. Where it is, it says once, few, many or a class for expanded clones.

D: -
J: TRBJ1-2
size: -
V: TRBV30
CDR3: CAWSIRIGDGYTF
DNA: TGTGCCTGGAGTATCCGGATCGGGGATGGCTACACCTTC

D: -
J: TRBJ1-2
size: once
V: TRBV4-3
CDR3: CASSQGPSFNYGYTF
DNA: TGCGCCAGCAGCCAAGGCCCCTCCTTTAACTATGGCTACACCTTC

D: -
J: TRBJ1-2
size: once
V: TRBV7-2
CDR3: CASSLEASRGYGYTF
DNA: TGTGCCAGCAGCTTAGAAGCCTCAAGGGGCTATGGCTACACCTTC

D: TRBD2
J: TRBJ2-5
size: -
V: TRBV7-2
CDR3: CASSLPSGGPTQYF
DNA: TGTGCCAGCAGCTTACCTAGCGGGGGGCCCACCCAGTACTTC

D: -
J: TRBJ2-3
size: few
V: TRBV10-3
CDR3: CAISESGQDTQYF
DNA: TGTGCCATCAGTGAATCGGGGCAGGATACGCAGTATTTT

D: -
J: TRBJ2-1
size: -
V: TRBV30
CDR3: CAWEQRGEQFF
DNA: TGTGCCTGGGAACAGAGGGGTGAGCAGTTCTTC

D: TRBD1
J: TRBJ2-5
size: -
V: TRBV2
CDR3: CASSPGQGVETQYF
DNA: TGTGCCAGCAGTCCGGGACAGGGGGTGGAGACCCAGTACTTC

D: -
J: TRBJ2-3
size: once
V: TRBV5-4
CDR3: CASSPHAGTLFSTDTQYF
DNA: TGTGCCAGCAGCCCTCACGCCGGGACACTCTTTAGCACAGATACGCAGTATTTT

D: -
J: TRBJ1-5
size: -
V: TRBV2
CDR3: CASSPPGNSNQPQHF
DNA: TGTGCCAGCAGCCCCCCCGGTAACAGCAATCAGCCCCAGCATTTT

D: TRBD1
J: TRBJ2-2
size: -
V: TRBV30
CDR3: CASPGQGNTGELFF
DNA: TGTGCCTCCCCGGGACAGGGTAACACCGGGGAGCTGTTTTTT

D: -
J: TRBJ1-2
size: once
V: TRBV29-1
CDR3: CSVQWSFYGYTF
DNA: TGCAGCGTTCAGTGGTCATTCTATGGCTACACCTTC

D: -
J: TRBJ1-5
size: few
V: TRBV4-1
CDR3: CASSQVGVRQPQHF
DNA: TGCGCCAGCAGCCAAGTTGGGGTTAGACAGCCCCAGCATTTT

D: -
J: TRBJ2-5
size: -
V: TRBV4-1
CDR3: CASSLLIRETQYF
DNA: TGCGCCAGCAGCCTCCTGATTCGAGAGACCCAGTACTTC

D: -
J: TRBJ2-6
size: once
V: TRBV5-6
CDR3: CASSTGSSGANVLTF
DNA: TGTGCCAGCAGCACCGGAAGCTCTGGGGCCAACGTCCTGACTTTC

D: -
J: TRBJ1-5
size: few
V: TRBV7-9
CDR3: CASSRTGPNQPQHF
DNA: TGTGCCAGCAGCCGAACAGGGCCCAATCAGCCCCAGCATTTT

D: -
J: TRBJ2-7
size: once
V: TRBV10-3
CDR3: CAITPDTISYEQYF
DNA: TGTGCCATCACCCCGGACACGATCTCCTACGAGCAGTACTTC

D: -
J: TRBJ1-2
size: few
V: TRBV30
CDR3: CAWSEEERGYTF
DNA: TGTGCCTGGAGTGAGGAGGAGAGAGGCTACACCTTC

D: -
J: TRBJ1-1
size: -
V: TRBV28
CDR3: CASRTRGNTEAFF
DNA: TGTGCCAGCAGAACCCGGGGGAACACTGAAGCTTTCTTT

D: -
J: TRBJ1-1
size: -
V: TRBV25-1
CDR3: CASSDSRGLNTEAFF
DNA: TGTGCCAGCAGTGATTCCAGAGGGCTGAACACTGAAGCTTTCTTT

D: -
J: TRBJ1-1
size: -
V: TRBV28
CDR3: CASREQGNTEAFF
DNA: TGTGCCAGCAGGGAACAGGGGAACACTGAAGCTTTCTTT

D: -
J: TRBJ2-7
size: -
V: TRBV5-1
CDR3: CASSRGQLPTNEQYF
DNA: TGCGCCAGCAGCCGTGGACAGCTTCCAACCAACGAGCAGTACTTC

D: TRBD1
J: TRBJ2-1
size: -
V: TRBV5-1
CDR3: CASSPGWGQDNEQFF
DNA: TGCGCCAGCAGCCCCGGCTGGGGACAGGACAATGAGCAGTTCTTC

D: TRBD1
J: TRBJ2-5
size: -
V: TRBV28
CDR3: CASTTPPSRTGGWETQYF
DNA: TGTGCCAGCACCACCCCACCCAGCCGGACAGGGGGCTGGGAGACCCAGTACTTC

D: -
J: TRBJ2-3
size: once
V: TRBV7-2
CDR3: CASSFRGRMSTDTQYF
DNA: TGTGCCAGCAGCTTTAGAGGGCGGATGTCCACAGATACGCAGTATTTT

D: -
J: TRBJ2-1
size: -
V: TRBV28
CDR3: CASLGSGAYNEQFF
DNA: TGTGCCAGCCTCGGGTCAGGAGCCTACAATGAGCAGTTCTTC

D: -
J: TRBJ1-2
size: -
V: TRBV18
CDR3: CASSPGAHDYGYTF
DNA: TGTGCCAGCTCACCAGGGGCCCATGACTATGGCTACACCTTC

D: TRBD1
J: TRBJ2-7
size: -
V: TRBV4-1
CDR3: CASSPSQGWAYEQYF
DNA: TGCGCCAGCAGCCCATCACAGGGGTGGGCCTACGAGCAGTACTTC

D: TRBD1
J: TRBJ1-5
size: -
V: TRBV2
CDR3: CASRGTGDQPQHF
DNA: TGTGCCAGCAGGGGGACAGGGGATCAGCCCCAGCATTTT

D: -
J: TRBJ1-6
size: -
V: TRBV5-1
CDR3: CASSLRQENSPLHF
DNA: TGCGCCAGCAGCTTGCGACAGGAAAATTCACCCCTCCACTTT

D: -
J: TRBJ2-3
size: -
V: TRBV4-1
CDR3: CASSQDRLAQATQYF
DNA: TGCGCCAGCAGCCAAGATAGGCTAGCGCAGGCTACGCAGTATTTT

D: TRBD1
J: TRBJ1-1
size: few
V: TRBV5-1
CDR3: CASSLGTVPFSEAFF
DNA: TGCGCCAGCAGCTTAGGGACAGTACCTTTTTCTGAAGCTTTCTTT